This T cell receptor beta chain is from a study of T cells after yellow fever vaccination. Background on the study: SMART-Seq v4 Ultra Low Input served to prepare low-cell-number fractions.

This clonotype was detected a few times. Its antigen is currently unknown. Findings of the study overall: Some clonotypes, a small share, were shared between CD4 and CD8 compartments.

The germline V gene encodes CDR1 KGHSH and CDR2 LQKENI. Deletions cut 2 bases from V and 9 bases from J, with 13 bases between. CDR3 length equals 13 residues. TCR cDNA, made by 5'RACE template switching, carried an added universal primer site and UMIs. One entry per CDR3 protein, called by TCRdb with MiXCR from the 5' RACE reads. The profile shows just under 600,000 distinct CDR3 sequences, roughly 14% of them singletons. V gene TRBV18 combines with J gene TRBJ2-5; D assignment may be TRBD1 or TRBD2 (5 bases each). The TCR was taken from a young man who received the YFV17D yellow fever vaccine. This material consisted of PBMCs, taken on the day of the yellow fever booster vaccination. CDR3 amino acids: CASSPSQGAPQYF. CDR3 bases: TGTGCCAGCTCACCATCCCAGGGAGCACCCCAGTACTTC.